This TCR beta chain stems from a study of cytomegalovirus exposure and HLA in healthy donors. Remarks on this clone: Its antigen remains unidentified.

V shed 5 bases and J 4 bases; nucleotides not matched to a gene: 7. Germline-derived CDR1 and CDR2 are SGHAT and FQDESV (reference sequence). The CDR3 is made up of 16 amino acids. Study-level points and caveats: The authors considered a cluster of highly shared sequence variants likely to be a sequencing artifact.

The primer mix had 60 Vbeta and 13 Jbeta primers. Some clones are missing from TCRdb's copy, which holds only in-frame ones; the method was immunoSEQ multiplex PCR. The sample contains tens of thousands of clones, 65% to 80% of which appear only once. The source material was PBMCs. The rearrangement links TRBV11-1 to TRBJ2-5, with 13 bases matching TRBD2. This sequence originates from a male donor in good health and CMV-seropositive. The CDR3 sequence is CASSPGLAGIRETQYF. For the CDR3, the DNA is TGTGCCAGCAGCCCGGGACTAGCGGGGATCAGAGAGACCCAGTACTTC.